The 28 T cell receptor beta chains presented below share a single source sample, sequenced in a study of blood T cell repertoires in COVID-19. Generated by immunoSEQ multiplex PCR, the TCRdb table keeps only in-frame clones and is missing some. This repertoire shows a few hundred thousand clones, approximately 86% found once; its top ten account for 3.5% to 4%. The source material was PBMCs or T cells enriched from blood (not recorded which). These receptors were obtained from a woman between 35 and 50 years old with acute COVID-19.

The genes are TRBV20-1 and TRBJ2-1; 7 bases align to TRBD2. Per the germline V gene, CDR1 is DFQATT and CDR2 is SNEGSKA (reference sequence). The trim removed 3 bases at V and 4 bases at J, leaving 12 bases unmatched. The CDR3 runs to 16 residues. The CDR3 region is CSASIQRDYKYNEQFF. The CDR3, as DNA: TGCAGTGCTAGTATCCAACGGGACTACAAATACAATGAGCAGTTCTTC.

The chain joins TRBV7-2 to TRBJ1-6; D is undetermined. Between the trimmed V and J ends, which lost 1 base and 6 bases, there was a span of 10 bases. The length of the CDR3 is 15 residues. The germline CDR1 and CDR2 sequences are SGHTA and FQGNSA. DNA for the CDR3: TGTGCCAGCAGCTTAGTAGGGAGGATTAATTCACCCCTCCACTTT. This codes for CASSLVGRINSPLHF.

The V gene is TRBV28, the J gene TRBJ1-5, with 7 bases matching TRBD1. Germline values: CDR1 MDHEN, CDR2 SYDVKM. The J segment lost 4 bases and the V segment lost 10 bases, leaving 13 bases of the junction unmatched. The CDR3 spans 15 residues. The chain's CDR3 is CATRVRTGGNQPQHF. As DNA, the CDR3 is TGTGCCACCAGAGTCCGGACAGGCGGAAATCAGCCCCAGCATTTT. The complete variable domain, with remaining parts taken from reference TRBV28 and TRBJ1-5, reads DVKVTQSSRYLVKRTGEKVFLECVQDMDHENMFWYRQDPGLGLRLIYFSYDVKMKEKGDIPEGYSVSREKKERFSLILESASTNQTSMYLCATRVRTGGNQPQHFGDGTRLSIL.

The rearrangement uses TRBV3-1 (or the pseudogene TRBV3-2) and TRBJ2-1, with a weak D call TRBD2 (6 bases). The germline gives CDR1 LGHDT, CDR2 YNNKEL (reference sequence). This CDR3 contains 15 residues. V was trimmed by 2 bases and J by 4 bases, leaving 12 bases between them. The CDR3 DNA follows: TGTGCCAGCAGCCAAACTAGCCCCTTTTACAATGAGCAGTTCTTC. Protein: CASSQTSPFYNEQFF.

The chain uses TRBV29-1 and TRBJ1-1; 7 bases fit TRBD1. Trimming took 8 bases from V and 6 from J; bases not matched to a gene: 12. Germline CDR1 SQVTM, CDR2 ANQGSEA. There are 13 residues in the CDR3. The CDR3 bases are TGCAGCATTCGAACGACAGGGAGTCCTGAAGCTTTCTTT. Its translation: CSIRTTGSPEAFF.

V usage is TRBV7-2 and J usage is TRBJ2-1; D is unclear. V was pared by 4 bases and J by 5 bases, with 3 bases between. This CDR3 is built from 11 residues. Germline lookup yields CDR1 SGHTA and CDR2 FQGNSA. CDR3 in amino acids: CASSSNNEQFF. DNA of the CDR3: TGTGCCAGCAGCTCTAACAATGAGCAGTTCTTC.

This clone occurred a few times. The V and J genes are TRBV30 and TRBJ1-5; TRBD1 aligns across 7 bases. The CDR3 is made up of 13 amino acids. Germline loops: CDR1 GTSNPN, CDR2 SVGIG (reference sequence). V gave up 2 bases and J gave up 3 bases; unmatched junction bases: 1. CDR3 coding DNA: TGTGCCTGGAGTAGGGGGCTCAATCAGCCCCAGCATTTT. Translation gives CAWSRGLNQPQHF.

The chain employs TRBV2 and TRBJ2-7; possible D gene TRBD1, 7 bases. The CDR3 consists of 15 residues. Per germline, CDR1 SNHLY and CDR2 FYNNEI. V was cut by 4 bases and J by 3 bases, with 16 bases left in between. CDR3 nucleotides: TGTGCCAGCAGTGGTTGGGGGGACAGAGACTACGAGCAGTACTTC. It encodes CASSGWGDRDYEQYF.

The genes are TRBV27 and TRBJ1-1; no clear D. The CDR3 has 14 amino acids. V was trimmed by 0 bases and J by 4 bases, leaving 9 bases between them. Germline-derived CDR1 and CDR2 are MNHEY and SMNVEV (reference sequence). CDR3 nucleotide sequence: TGTGCCAGCAGTTTATCAGACGCGGGCACTGAAGCTTTCTTT. Translating gives CASSLSDAGTEAFF.

V gene TRBV7-8 combines with J gene TRBJ1-4; 7 bases are a match to TRBD1. The CDR3 contains 14 residues. V trimming: 2 bases; J trimming: 8 bases; junction bases outside the gene matches: 5. Germline V gene data show CDR1 as SGHVS and CDR2 as FQNEAQ. The DNA for the CDR3 is TGTGCCAGCAGCTTATCAGCCAGGGGGGAAAAACTGTTTTTT. It is translated as CASSLSARGEKLFF.

The J gene is TRBJ1-1, the V gene TRBV11-2; D remains unclear. Trimming took off 1 base at V and 6 bases at J, with 15 bases between the two ends. The CDR3 extends over 15 amino acids. Germline assignment: CDR1 SGHAT and CDR2 FQNNGV. The CDR3 here is CASSLVGVGLAEAFF. The CDR3, as DNA: TGTGCCAGCAGCTTAGTCGGGGTAGGGTTGGCTGAAGCTTTCTTT.

CDR3 amino acids: CASRQGGQPQHF. CDR3 in DNA: TGTGCCAGTCGACAGGGAGGTCAGCCCCAGCATTTT. J is TRBJ1-5 and V is TRBV6-5, with 7 nucleotides matching TRBD1. This CDR3 has 12 amino acids. The germline V gene has CDR1 MNHEY and CDR2 SVGAGI. Unmatched junction bases numbered 5, after V lost 9 bases and J lost 6 bases.

The rearrangement uses TRBV5-1 and TRBJ2-6; a possible D gene is TRBD1 (7 bases). CDR3 size: 17 residues. Germline assignment: CDR1 SGHRS and CDR2 YFSETQ. The V end was cut by 1 base, the J end by 2 bases, with 13 bases between. The DNA of the CDR3 is TGCGCCAGCAGCTTGCGGAGGGGGCAAACTGGGGCCAACGTCCTGACTTTC. Translating gives CASSLRRGQTGANVLTF.

This chain uses TRBV5-1 with TRBJ2-1, with unresolved D. There are 15 residues in the CDR3. Germline V gene data show CDR1 as SGHRS and CDR2 as YFSETQ. The ends were cut back, 4 bases at V and 0 bases at J, with 11 bases in the middle. The chain's CDR3 is CASSLQKSSYNEQFF. The DNA of the CDR3 is TGCGCCAGCAGCCTACAGAAAAGCTCCTACAATGAGCAGTTCTTC. The full variable domain, completed using reference TRBV5-1 and TRBJ2-1, is KAGVTQTPRYLIKTRGQQVTLSCSPISGHRSVSWYQQTPGQGLQFLFEYFSETQRNKGNFPGRFSGRQFSNSRSEMNVSTLELGDSALYLCASSLQKSSYNEQFFGPGTRLTVL.

The V call is TRBV28, the J call TRBJ1-1; 8 bases agree with TRBD1. Germline lookup yields CDR1 MDHEN and CDR2 SYDVKM. The CDR3 spans 13 residues. The junction had 3 bases not matched to a gene; V was cut back by 5 bases and J by 4 bases. The CDR3 DNA sequence: TGTGCCAGCAGTCCTGGGACAGGCACTGAAGCTTTCTTT. Its protein is CASSPGTGTEAFF.

The chain uses TRBV27 and TRBJ2-2, with 12 bases matching TRBD2. J gave up 3 bases and V 5 bases, and 7 bases lay outside the gene matches. The CDR3 covers 17 residues. The germline V gene has CDR1 MNHEY and CDR2 SMNVEV (reference sequence). CDR3 sequence: CASSQQGLAGHTGELFF. The CDR3 coding sequence is TGTGCCAGCAGTCAACAGGGACTAGCGGGCCACACCGGGGAGCTGTTTTTT.

The chain has TRBV19 and TRBJ1-2, with 10 bases matching TRBD1. J was trimmed by 7 bases and V by 7 bases; bases with no gene match: 12. The CDR3 extends over 15 amino acids. Germline lookup yields CDR1 LNHDA and CDR2 SQIVND (reference sequence). CDR3 DNA sequence: TGTGCCAGTAAGACTCCGGTACGGACAGGGGGTGGCTACACCTTC. Its protein is CASKTPVRTGGGYTF.

The CDR3 coding sequence is TGTGCCAGCAGCCACATGGACAGGTTGGCCAAAAACATTCAGTACTTC. Translating gives CASSHMDRLAKNIQYF. The chain employs TRBV3-1 (or the pseudogene TRBV3-2) and TRBJ2-4; 7 bases align to TRBD1. V shed 3 bases and J 1 base; nucleotides not matched to a gene: 6. CDR3 size: 16 residues. Germline V gene lookup returns CDR1 LGHDT and CDR2 YNNKEL (reference sequence).

The chain's CDR3 is CASSLGGRSNNQPQHF. The CDR3 DNA is TGTGCCAGCAGCTTAGGCGGGCGGAGTAATAATCAGCCCCAGCATTTT. The chain links TRBV7-8 to TRBJ1-5; the D is unclear. V dropped 1 base and J dropped 4 bases, with 14 bases sitting between them. Per the germline V gene, CDR1 is SGHVS and CDR2 is FQNEAQ. The CDR3 extends over 16 amino acids.

In its sample, this clone was seen once. This sequence joins TRBV11-2 and TRBJ2-1, with 8 positions matching TRBD2. The CDR3 length is 15 residues. Germline V gene sequence: CDR1 SGHAT, CDR2 FQNNGV. V trimming: 0 bases; J trimming: 7 bases; junction bases outside the gene matches: 5. The DNA for the CDR3 is TGTGCCAGCAGCTTAGAAAGCGGGAGACAGAATGAGCAGTTCTTC. As protein: CASSLESGRQNEQFF.

This clone occurred once. The chain has TRBV2 and TRBJ2-2; 12 bases fit TRBD2. Germline values: CDR1 SNHLY, CDR2 FYNNEI. J lost 4 bases, V lost 2 bases, and 5 bases had no gene match. This CDR3 is 17 amino acids long. CDR3 in DNA: TGTGCCAGCAGTGAAACTGGACTAGCGGGACCCACCGGGGAGCTGTTTTTT. It is translated as CASSETGLAGPTGELFF.

As for this clone: One end of the junction does not line up with germline, which may come from a read error. The chain uses TRBV27 and TRBJ2-7; tentatively, D is TRBD1 (6 bases). The CDR3 length is 15 residues. Germline V CDR1 and CDR2: MNHEY, SMNVEV (reference sequence). CDR3: CASSLSQGNSYEQYF. The DNA of the CDR3 is TGTGCCAGCAGTCTATCCCAGGGGAACTCCTACGAGCAGTACTTC.

V and J are TRBV4-3 and TRBJ1-2; D gene uncertain. CDR3 length equals 14 residues. Trimming removed 6 bases at V and 1 base at J, with 12 bases between. Per germline, CDR1 LGHNA and CDR2 YSLEER. The CDR3 is CASRVLGGNYGYTF. The CDR3 DNA reads TGCGCCAGCAGGGTATTAGGCGGTAACTATGGCTACACCTTC.

The chain combines TRBV7-9 with TRBJ1-6; D possibly corresponds to TRBD1 (6 bases). In germline, CDR1 is SEHNR, CDR2 FQNEAQ (reference sequence). Trimming cost V 5 bases and J 7 bases, with 18 bases left between them. The CDR3 is made up of 16 amino acids. The CDR3 reads CASSRTGTKGNSPLHF. In DNA, the CDR3 is TGTGCCAGCAGCAGAACCGGGACAAAGGGAAATTCACCCCTCCACTTT.

The chain employs TRBV9 and TRBJ1-1, with D perhaps TRBD1 (6 bases). CDR1 and CDR2 (germline): SGDLS, YYNGEE. Trimming took 0 bases from V and 5 from J, leaving 11 bases between them. The CDR3 runs 14 residues. The CDR3 bases are TGTGCCAGCAGCGTAGAGGGAGGGGGAACTGAAGCTTTCTTT. Protein sequence: CASSVEGGGTEAFF. The full variable domain, rest sourced from reference TRBV9 and TRBJ1-1, is DSGVTQTPKHLITATGQRVTLRCSPRSGDLSVYWYQQSLDQGLQFLIQYYNGEERAKGNILERFSAQQFPDLHSELNLSSLELGDSALYFCASSVEGGGTEAFFGQGTRLTVV.

The chain links TRBV28 to TRBJ2-5, with 13 bases aligning to TRBD2. The trim removed 4 bases at V and 4 bases at J, leaving 6 bases unmatched. This CDR3 is built from 16 residues. Germline V lookup: CDR1 MDHEN, CDR2 SYDVKM. For the CDR3, the DNA is TGTGCCAGCAGTTCTCATACTAGCGGGAGGGGAGAGACCCAGTACTTC. Translation gives CASSSHTSGRGETQYF.

This chain joins TRBV5-1 and TRBJ2-6; D uncertain. Trimming left V 0 bases short and J 2 bases short, with 6 bases between. The V gene's germline CDR1 is SGHRS and CDR2 YFSETQ. CDR3 length equals 15 residues. The CDR3 protein is CASSLEQTGANVLTF. In DNA, the CDR3 is TGCGCCAGCAGCTTGGAACAGACTGGGGCCAACGTCCTGACTTTC.

This clone occurred a few times. J is TRBJ1-1 and V is TRBV2; 9 bases match TRBD1. Germline CDR1 reads SNHLY; CDR2 reads FYNNEI. V shed 6 bases and J 4 bases; nucleotides not matched to a gene: 12. The CDR3 sequence is 16 residues long. The CDR3 DNA sequence: TGTGCCAGCAGCAATACAGGGGGCGCACGTATCACTGAAGCTTTCTTT. Translation: CASSNTGGARITEAFF.